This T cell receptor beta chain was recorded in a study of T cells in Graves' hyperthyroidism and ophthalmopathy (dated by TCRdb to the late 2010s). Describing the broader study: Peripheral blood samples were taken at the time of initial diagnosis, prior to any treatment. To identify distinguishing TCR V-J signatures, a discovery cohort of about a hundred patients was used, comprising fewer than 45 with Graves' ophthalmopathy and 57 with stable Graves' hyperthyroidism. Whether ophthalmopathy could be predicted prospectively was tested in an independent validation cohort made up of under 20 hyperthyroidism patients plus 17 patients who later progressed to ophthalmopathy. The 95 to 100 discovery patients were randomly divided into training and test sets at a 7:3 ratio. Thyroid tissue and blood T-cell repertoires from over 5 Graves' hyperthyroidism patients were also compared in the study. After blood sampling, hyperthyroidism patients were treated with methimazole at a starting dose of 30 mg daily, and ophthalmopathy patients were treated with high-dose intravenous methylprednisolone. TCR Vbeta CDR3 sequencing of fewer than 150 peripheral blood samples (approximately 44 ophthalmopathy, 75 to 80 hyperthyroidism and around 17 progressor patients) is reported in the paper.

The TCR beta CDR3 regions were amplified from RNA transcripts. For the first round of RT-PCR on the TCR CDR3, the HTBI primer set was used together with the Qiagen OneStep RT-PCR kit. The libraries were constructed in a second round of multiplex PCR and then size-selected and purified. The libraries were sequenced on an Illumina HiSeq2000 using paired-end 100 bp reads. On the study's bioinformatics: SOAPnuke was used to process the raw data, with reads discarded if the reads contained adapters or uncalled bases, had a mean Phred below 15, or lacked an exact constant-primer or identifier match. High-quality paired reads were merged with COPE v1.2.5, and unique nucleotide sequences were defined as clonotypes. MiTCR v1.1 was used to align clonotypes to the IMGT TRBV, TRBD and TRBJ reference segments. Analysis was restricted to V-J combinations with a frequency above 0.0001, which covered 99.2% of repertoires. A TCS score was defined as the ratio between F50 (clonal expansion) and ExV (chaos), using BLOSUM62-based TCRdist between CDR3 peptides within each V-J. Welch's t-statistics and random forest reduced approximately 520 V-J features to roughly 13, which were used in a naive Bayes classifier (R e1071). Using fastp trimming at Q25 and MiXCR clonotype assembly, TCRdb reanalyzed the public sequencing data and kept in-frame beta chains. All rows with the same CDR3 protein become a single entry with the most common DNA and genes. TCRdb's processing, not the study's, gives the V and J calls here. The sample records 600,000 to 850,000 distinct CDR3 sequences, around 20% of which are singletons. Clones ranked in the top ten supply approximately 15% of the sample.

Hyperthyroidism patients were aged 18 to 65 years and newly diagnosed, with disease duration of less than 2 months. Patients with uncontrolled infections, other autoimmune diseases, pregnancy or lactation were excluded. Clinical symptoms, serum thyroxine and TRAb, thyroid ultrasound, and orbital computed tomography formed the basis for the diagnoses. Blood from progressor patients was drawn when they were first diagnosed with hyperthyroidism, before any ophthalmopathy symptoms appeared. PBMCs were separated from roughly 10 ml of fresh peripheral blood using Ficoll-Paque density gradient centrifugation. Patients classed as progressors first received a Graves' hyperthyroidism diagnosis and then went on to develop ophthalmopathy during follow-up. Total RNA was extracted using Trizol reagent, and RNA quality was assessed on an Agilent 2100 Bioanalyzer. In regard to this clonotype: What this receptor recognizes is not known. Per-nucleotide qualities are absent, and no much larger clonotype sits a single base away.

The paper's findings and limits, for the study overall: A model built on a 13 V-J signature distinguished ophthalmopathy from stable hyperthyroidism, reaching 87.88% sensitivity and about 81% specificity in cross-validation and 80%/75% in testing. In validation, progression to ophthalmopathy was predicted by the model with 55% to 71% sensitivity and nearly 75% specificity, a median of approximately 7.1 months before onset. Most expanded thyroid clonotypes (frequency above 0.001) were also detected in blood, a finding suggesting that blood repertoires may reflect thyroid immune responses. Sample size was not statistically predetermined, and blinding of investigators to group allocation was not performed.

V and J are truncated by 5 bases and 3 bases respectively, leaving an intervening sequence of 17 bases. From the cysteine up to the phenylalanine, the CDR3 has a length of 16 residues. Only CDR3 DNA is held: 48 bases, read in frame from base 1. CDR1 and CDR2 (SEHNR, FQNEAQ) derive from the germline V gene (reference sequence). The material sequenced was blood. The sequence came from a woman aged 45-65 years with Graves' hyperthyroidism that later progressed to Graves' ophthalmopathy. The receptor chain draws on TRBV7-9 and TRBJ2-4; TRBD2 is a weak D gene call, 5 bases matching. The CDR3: CASSLTRLEGKNIQYF. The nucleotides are TGTGCCAGCAGCCTGACACGGCTCGAGGGCAAAAACATTCAGTACTTC.